The 22 T cell receptor beta chains below come from one sample, sequenced in a study of T cells in pancreatic ductal adenocarcinoma. The protocol was immunoSEQ multiplex PCR, while the TCRdb copy is restricted to in-frame clones and leaves out a portion. The sample holds under 30,000 clones, roughly nine tenths seen once. Selected pancreatic ductal adenocarcinoma patients had undergone surgery without neoadjuvant therapy. Sample: PBMCs. These TCRs come from a human donor with pancreatic ductal adenocarcinoma.

This chain links TRBV18 with TRBJ1-1, with TRBD1 identical over 7 bases. Trimming took 3 bases from V and 4 from J; bases not matched to a gene: 5. Germline loops: CDR1 KGHSH, CDR2 LQKENI. This CDR3 region has 14 residues. The CDR3 nucleotides are TGTGCCAGCTCACCGGGACAGAGAAGCACTGAAGCTTTCTTT. Its protein product is CASSPGQRSTEAFF.

The CDR3 loop reads CASSPRTGTNEKLFF. CDR3 nucleotides: TGTGCCAGCAGCCCCCGGACAGGGACTAATGAAAAACTGTTTTTT. This chain joins TRBV9 and TRBJ1-4; 8 bases agree with TRBD1. Germline CDR1 and CDR2: SGDLS and YYNGEE. The length of the CDR3 is 15 residues. The V and J ends lost 4 bases and 2 bases, in that order; junction bases with no gene match: 4.

The chain uses TRBV18 and TRBJ2-2; D call uncertain. CDR3 length: 12 residues. The ends were cut back, 3 bases at V and 7 bases at J, with 6 bases in the middle. Germline V lookup: CDR1 KGHSH, CDR2 LQKENI. The CDR3 reads CASSPGNGELFF. Here the CDR3 DNA reads TGTGCCAGCTCACCCGGCAACGGGGAGCTGTTTTTT.

The chain recombines TRBV5-8 with TRBJ2-7; perhaps TRBD2 as D (6 bases). The germline V gene encodes CDR1 SGHTS and CDR2 YDEGEE. Trimming removed 4 bases at V and 0 bases at J, with 17 bases between. This CDR3 is built from 16 residues. The CDR3 nucleotides read TGTGCCAGCAGCCCAGATTTAGGAGGGAACTCCTACGAGCAGTACTTC. Amino acid sequence: CASSPDLGGNSYEQYF.

The chain joins TRBV28 to TRBJ1-2, with 7 bases identical to TRBD1. Germline-derived CDR1 and CDR2 are MDHEN and SYDVKM. The CDR3 covers 13 residues. Trimming took 6 bases from V and 8 from J; bases not matched to a gene: 9. CDR3 in amino acids: CASRLDRVGGYTF. CDR3 DNA sequence: TGTGCCAGCAGGCTCGACAGGGTGGGCGGCTACACCTTC.

The chain couples TRBV29-1 to TRBJ1-2, with 7 nucleotides matching TRBD1. Germline CDR1 and CDR2: SQVTM and ANQGSEA. There are 14 residues in the CDR3. Unmatched junction bases numbered 7, after V lost 6 bases and J lost 0 bases. CDR3 bases: TGCAGCGTACCCCGGGACAGCCCTAACTATGGCTACACCTTC. Protein product: CSVPRDSPNYGYTF.

The gene calls are TRBV27 and TRBJ1-4; TRBD1 agrees at 8 bases. V trimming: 5 bases; J trimming: 4 bases; junction bases outside the gene matches: 6. CDR1 is MNHEY, CDR2 SMNVEV, per germline (reference sequence). The CDR3 is 15 residues long. CDR3 bases: TGTGCCAGCAGTCCCTGGGGACAGGTTAATGAAAAACTGTTTTTT. This gives the protein CASSPWGQVNEKLFF.

The genes are TRBV7-9 and TRBJ2-3; the D gene is possibly TRBD1 (6 bases). V was shortened by 5 bases and J by 2 bases, with 20 bases between the two germline ends. Germline loops: CDR1 SEHNR, CDR2 FQNEAQ (reference sequence). CDR3 length: 17 residues. The CDR3: CASSPTRQASSTDTQYF. The CDR3 region has the DNA TGTGCCAGCAGCCCTACCCGACAGGCCTCCTCCACAGATACGCAGTATTTT.

The genes are TRBV29-1 and TRBJ1-2; TRBD1 matches 9 bases. The germline gives CDR1 SQVTM, CDR2 ANQGSEA. The ends lost 2 bases at V and 9 bases at J; junction bases unmatched: 7. There are 13 residues in the CDR3. The CDR3, as DNA: TGCAGCGTTGAAACAGGGGGCGCGAGACGCTACACCTTC. It translates to CSVETGGARRYTF.

The chain is built from TRBV7-2 and TRBJ2-1; D is perhaps TRBD1 (5 bases). The germline V and J ends were trimmed by 1 base and 6 bases, with 16 bases remaining between them. The CDR3 is 16 amino acids. CDR1 and CDR2 from the germline V gene are SGHTA and FQGNSA. As DNA, the CDR3 is TGTGCCAGCAGCTTAGTCCTCTCGCTGGGGCTCAATGAGCAGTTCTTC. As protein: CASSLVLSLGLNEQFF.

The chain couples TRBV7-6 to TRBJ1-1; a weak D match, TRBD1 (6 bases). V lost 2 bases and J lost 2, with 15 bases in between. CDR1 and CDR2 from the germline V gene are SGHVS and FNYEAQ. The CDR3 length is 16 residues. The DNA for the CDR3 is TGTGCCAGCAGCTTACCGCCAGCAGGGACAAACACTGAAGCTTTCTTT. It codes for CASSLPPAGTNTEAFF.

This chain links TRBV12-5 with TRBJ2-1; D gene uncertain. Germline V gene data show CDR1 as LGHNT and CDR2 as FRNRAP. This CDR3 is 14 amino acids long. Trimming removed 9 bases from V and 8 bases from J, with 20 bases in between. CDR3 loop: CASKIWGGFHEQFF. The DNA of the CDR3 is TGTGCTAGCAAGATCTGGGGTGGGTTCCATGAGCAGTTCTTC. Filled out from reference TRBV12-5 and TRBJ2-1, the complete variable domain reads DARVTQTPRHKVTEMGQEVTMRCQPILGHNTVFWYRQTMMQGLELLAYFRNRAPLDDSGMPKDRFSAEMPDATLATLKIQPSEPRDSAVYFCASKIWGGFHEQFFGPGTRLTVL.

The chain uses TRBV4-1 and TRBJ2-2; 8 bases are shared with TRBD2. This CDR3 comprises 16 residues. J lost 2 bases, V lost 4 bases, and 6 bases had no gene match. Germline loops: CDR1 MGHRA, CDR2 YSYEKL. The CDR3 region is CASSRRGESNTGELFF. The CDR3 DNA sequence: TGCGCCAGCAGCCGGCGGGGGGAGTCTAACACCGGGGAGCTGTTTTTT.

The chain has TRBV28 and TRBJ1-4; a weak D match, TRBD1 (5 bases). CDR1 MDHEN and CDR2 SYDVKM come from the germline V gene. CDR3 length: 15 residues. Trimming shortened V by 5 bases and J by 6 bases, and 16 bases separated the two germline ends. CDR3 sequence reads: CASSMGGRMDEKLFF. Here the CDR3 DNA reads TGTGCCAGCAGTATGGGGGGACGTATGGATGAAAAACTGTTTTTT. The variable domain in full, completed from reference TRBV28 and TRBJ1-4, reads DVKVTQSSRYLVKRTGEKVFLECVQDMDHENMFWYRQDPGLGLRLIYFSYDVKMKEKGDIPEGYSVSREKKERFSLILESASTNQTSMYLCASSMGGRMDEKLFFGSGTQLSVL.

This clone appeared once. The J gene is TRBJ2-3, the V gene TRBV4-3; D assignment may be TRBD1 or TRBD2 (5 bases each). The length of the CDR3 is 19 residues. Per the germline V gene, CDR1 is LGHNA and CDR2 is YSLEER. V lost 0 bases, J lost 2 bases, and 21 bases lay in between. The CDR3 DNA follows: TGCGCCAGCAGCCAAGATGTCTTACGTCGACGGGGCCCCACAGATACGCAGTATTTT. Protein product: CASSQDVLRRRGPTDTQYF.

The CDR3 DNA follows: TGCAGCGTTTTTAAAGGGGGGGCCTCTTCCTACAATGAGCAGTTCTTC. This encodes CSVFKGGASSYNEQFF. The rearrangement uses TRBV29-1 and TRBJ2-1; TRBD2 might be the D (7 bases). V gave up 5 bases and J gave up 1 base, with 18 bases separating them. The CDR3 is made up of 16 amino acids. Germline CDR1 reads SQVTM; CDR2 reads ANQGSEA.

CDR3 DNA sequence: TGTGCCAGCAGTGACTCAGACTTCTACAATGAGCAGTTCTTC. This sequence encodes CASSDSDFYNEQFF. The chain links TRBV6-1 to TRBJ2-1, with no clear D. CDR1 is MNHNS, CDR2 SASEGT, per germline. Trimming removed 3 bases at V and 3 bases at J, with 9 bases between. The CDR3 totals 14 residues.

The table lists this clone with a count of one. This rearrangement joins TRBV16 to TRBJ1-5; D not resolved. Looked up from germline, CDR1 is KGHSY and CDR2 is FQNENV. The germline V and J ends were trimmed by 0 bases and 7 bases, with 16 bases remaining between them. The CDR3 extends over 16 amino acids. This chain's CDR3 is CASSQSGSRGEQPQHF. As DNA, the CDR3 is TGTGCCAGCAGCCAATCGGGTTCGCGGGGAGAGCAGCCCCAGCATTTT.

The V gene is TRBV6-6, the J gene TRBJ2-1; tentatively, D is TRBD1 (5 bases). The V gene lost 6 bases and the J gene lost 10 bases, with 22 bases spanning the gap. Germline assignment: CDR1 MNHNY and CDR2 SVGAGI (reference sequence). The length of the CDR3 is 15 residues. The DNA of the CDR3 is TGTGCCAGCAGGAGTGGGGCCGACATTGCAGCGGAGCAGTTCTTC. Its protein is CASRSGADIAAEQFF.

V is TRBV5-1 and J is TRBJ2-1; 9 nucleotides agree with TRBD2. The CDR3 contains 15 residues. Germline V gene lookup returns CDR1 SGHRS and CDR2 YFSETQ. The V and J ends lost 0 bases and 4 bases, in that order; junction bases with no gene match: 2. DNA of the CDR3: TGCGCCAGCAGCTTGGGACTAGCGGCTTACAATGAGCAGTTCTTC. This translates into CASSLGLAAYNEQFF.

The chain employs TRBV18 and TRBJ2-1; no clear D. Between the trimmed V and J ends, which lost 3 bases and 9 bases, there was a span of 12 bases. CDR1 is KGHSH, CDR2 LQKENI, per germline. This CDR3 region has 13 residues. The CDR3 protein is CASSPQDGGEQFF. In DNA, the CDR3 is TGTGCCAGCTCACCCCAAGATGGCGGTGAGCAGTTCTTC.

This chain uses TRBV29-1 with TRBJ2-5; D is uncertain. V was clipped by 4 bases and J by 7 bases, with 13 bases between them. This CDR3 is built from 12 residues. Germline loops: CDR1 SQVTM, CDR2 ANQGSEA. The CDR3 here is CSVGGDVGTQYF. The CDR3 nucleotides are TGCAGCGTTGGTGGGGATGTGGGGACCCAGTACTTC.